The T cell receptor (beta chain) under discussion was sequenced for a study of CD8+ T cells in alopecia areata. Overall study: Once tofacitinib had been taken for 6 to 18 months, 6 months off drug followed.

RNA, once extracted, was reverse transcribed into cDNA for use as the sequencing template. Profiled with immunoSEQ multiplex PCR; TCRdb holds only in-frame clones, not every one. Here the sample spans about 180,000 clones, roughly 63% being singletons. About this clone: The antigen is undetermined.

PBMCs were stained for CD3, CD4 and CD8, and CD4+ and CD8+ T cells were sorted. Study-level points and caveats: Scalp sequencing captures resident alphabeta T cells of normal skin too.

Germline values: CDR1 MNHEY, CDR2 SVGAGI. V shed 5 bases and J shed 13 bases, with 17 bases lying between them. The CDR3 covers 12 residues. The sample here was CD4+ T cells sorted from blood, taken at week 0. The TCR comes from a human donor with alopecia areata. This chain connects TRBV6-5 to TRBJ2-5; perhaps TRBD2 as D (5 bases). CDR3 residues: CASSVLRGIGYF. In nucleotides, the CDR3 is TGTGCCAGCAGTGTTCTACGAGGGATTGGGTACTTC.